The 25 T cell receptor beta chains given below trace back to one sample, sequenced in a study of T-cell memory formation after mild COVID-19. TCRdb analysed the 5' RACE reads with MiXCR anew, one entry per CDR3 protein. The data show about 260,000 distinct CDR3 sequences, approximately 16% seen once. Sequenced material: PBMCs or a T cell subset sorted from them (not recorded which). Every receptor here comes from a man aged 18-30 years who had mild COVID-19 (a few samples of this study predate the infection). Cell type and time point are not known.

This sequence joins TRBV2 and TRBJ1-5; D is unclear. Per germline, CDR1 SNHLY and CDR2 FYNNEI. The CDR3 runs to 13 residues. V was pared by 10 bases and J by 5 bases, with 15 bases between. This chain's CDR3 is CATASGPHQPQHF. DNA for the CDR3: TGTGCCACCGCAAGTGGCCCCCATCAGCCCCAGCATTTT.

The chain joins TRBV4-2 to TRBJ1-4; 7 bases are shared with TRBD1. Germline loops: CDR1 LGHNA, CDR2 YNFKEQ. The V segment lost 4 bases and the J segment 5 bases; nucleotides outside the gene matches: 7. This CDR3 has 15 residues. The CDR3 sequence is CASSRQGYRNEKLFF. CDR3 bases: TGTGCCAGCAGCCGACAGGGCTATAGGAATGAAAAACTGTTTTTT.

A few counts support this clonotype. The J gene is TRBJ1-5, the V gene TRBV24-1, with D possibly being TRBD1 (5 bases). The germline CDR1 and CDR2 sequences are KGHDR and SFDVKD. V lost 10 bases and J 7 bases, leaving 19 bases between the germline ends. This CDR3 contains 14 residues. The CDR3 nucleotides read TGTGCCACGGCGGGGACCCAGAGTGGACAGCCCCAGCATTTT. This encodes CATAGTQSGQPQHF.

The chain links TRBV6-4 to TRBJ2-3, with 12 bases that match TRBD2. J lost 4 bases, V lost 0 bases, and 2 bases had no gene match. CDR1 and CDR2 from the germline V gene are MRHNA and SNTAGT. This CDR3 region has 16 residues. CDR3 nucleotide sequence: TGTGCCAGCAGTGACTCACTAGCGGGGGGTGCAGATACGCAGTATTTT. Its protein is CASSDSLAGGADTQYF.

There are many counts of this clonotype. The chain is built from TRBV5-1 and TRBJ2-2, with D hard to call. Germline CDR1 is SGHRS and CDR2 is YFSETQ. There are 16 residues in the CDR3. With 1 base removed from V and 6 bases from J, the gap between germline ends came to 16 bases. The CDR3, as DNA: TGCGCCAGCAGCTTGAGCCTGCCGGAGTCTGCCGGGGAGCTGTTTTTT. Its protein product is CASSLSLPESAGELFF.

This clonotype was found a few times. The rearrangement uses TRBV5-1 and TRBJ2-7, with unresolved D. Germline V gives CDR1 SGHRS, CDR2 YFSETQ. Trimming cost V 0 bases and J 6 bases, with 10 bases left between them. This CDR3 spans 13 amino acids. CDR3 region: CASSLEVLSEQYF. The CDR3 coding sequence is TGCGCCAGCAGCTTGGAGGTACTAAGCGAGCAGTACTTC.

This sequence joins TRBV5-6 and TRBJ2-7; 9 bases match TRBD1. CDR1 is SGHDT, CDR2 YYEEEE, per germline. The CDR3 is 14 residues long. The trim removed 6 bases at V and 3 bases at J, leaving 7 bases unmatched. The CDR3 here is CASTPGQGIYEQYF. Written as DNA, the CDR3 is TGTGCCAGCACCCCGGGACAGGGAATCTACGAGCAGTACTTC.

This chain connects TRBV6-2 or TRBV6-3 to TRBJ1-1; D gene unclear. Trimming cost V 8 bases and J 3 bases, with 10 bases left between them. Germline loops: CDR1 MNHEY, CDR2 SVGEGT. There are 12 residues in the CDR3. CDR3 in amino acids: CASSPGYTEAFF. CDR3 nucleotides: TGTGCCAGCTCCCCGGGTTACACTGAAGCTTTCTTT.

At least ten counts were recorded for this clonotype. This chain joins TRBV5-1 and TRBJ2-1; D is possibly TRBD1 (5 bases). Germline loops: CDR1 SGHRS, CDR2 YFSETQ. V was shortened by 2 bases and J by 6 bases, with 12 bases between the two germline ends. CDR3 length: 14 amino acids. The CDR3 is CASSFASGLNEQFF. The CDR3 DNA reads as TGCGCCAGCAGCTTTGCGTCAGGGCTCAATGAGCAGTTCTTC.

CDR3 sequence (DNA): TGTGCCACCAGTGAGCAGGGAAATCAGCCCCAGCATTTT. It codes for CATSEQGNQPQHF. The chain combines TRBV24-1 with TRBJ1-5; a weak D match, TRBD1 (5 bases). Trimming removed 4 bases at V and 4 bases at J, with 7 bases between. The CDR3 spans 13 residues. Germline values: CDR1 KGHDR, CDR2 SFDVKD.

This clonotype occurred a few times. The chain joins TRBV11-2 to TRBJ1-1; maybe TRBD1 (6 bases). V dropped 3 bases and J dropped 10 bases, with 15 bases sitting between them. The CDR3 loop spans 13 amino acids. Germline V gives CDR1 SGHAT, CDR2 FQNNGV. CDR3 amino acids: CASSLRSGARAFF. In nucleotides, the CDR3 is TGTGCCAGCAGCTTGAGGTCAGGGGCTCGAGCTTTCTTT.

The rearrangement links TRBV5-1 to TRBJ2-2, with 7 bases that match TRBD2. Germline CDR1 and CDR2: SGHRS and YFSETQ. V dropped 4 bases and J dropped 5; count of bases not matched to a gene: 8. The CDR3 is made up of 15 amino acids. The CDR3 here is CASSKGLGDTGELFF. CDR3 DNA: TGCGCCAGCAGCAAAGGACTAGGTGATACCGGGGAGCTGTTTTTT. Together with reference TRBV5-1 and TRBJ2-2, the CDR3 gives the full variable domain: KAGVTQTPRYLIKTRGQQVTLSCSPISGHRSVSWYQQTPGQGLQFLFEYFSETQRNKGNFPGRFSGRQFSNSRSEMNVSTLELGDSALYLCASSKGLGDTGELFFGEGSRLTVL.

This chain links TRBV7-9 with TRBJ1-6; tentatively, D is TRBD1 (5 bases). Trimming removed 2 bases at V and 8 bases at J, with 16 bases between. The CDR3 consists of 16 residues. Germline CDR1 SEHNR, CDR2 FQNEAQ (reference sequence). Here the CDR3 reads CASSLFWGERDSPLHF. The CDR3 region has the DNA TGTGCCAGCAGCTTATTCTGGGGGGAGCGGGATTCACCCCTCCACTTT.

There are a few counts of this clonotype. This chain's CDR3 is CASSLEWNTEAFF. As DNA, the CDR3 is TGTGCCAGCAGCTTGGAGTGGAACACTGAAGCTTTCTTT. V is TRBV5-5 and J is TRBJ1-1; D not resolved. Germline CDR1 reads SGHKS; CDR2 reads YYEKEE (reference sequence). Between the trimmed V and J ends, which lost 0 bases and 1 base, there was a span of 4 bases. The CDR3 loop spans 13 amino acids.

This clonotype was recorded a few times. CDR3: CASSFNGGTTDTQYF. CDR3 coding DNA: TGTGCCAGCAGCTTCAACGGGGGGACCACAGATACGCAGTATTTT. The chain combines TRBV7-2 with TRBJ2-3; 7 bases line up with TRBD2. The CDR3 extends over 15 amino acids. The germline CDR1 and CDR2 sequences are SGHTA and FQGNSA. V gave up 3 bases and J gave up 2 bases; unmatched junction bases: 5.

V gene TRBV7-6 combines with J gene TRBJ1-1; 8 positions agree with TRBD1. V dropped 4 bases and J dropped 8; count of bases not matched to a gene: 12. The CDR3 runs 15 residues. Per the germline V gene, CDR1 is SGHVS and CDR2 is FNYEAQ. The DNA of the CDR3 is TGTGCCAGCAGCTCAAGCGGACAGGGCAGATCCGAAGCTTTCTTT. Its protein is CASSSSGQGRSEAFF.

The chain has TRBV12-3 or TRBV12-4 and TRBJ1-1; the D gene is possibly TRBD1 (6 bases). Trimming left V 5 bases short and J 11 bases short, with 21 bases between. The CDR3 totals 14 residues. The CDR3 DNA sequence: TGTGCCAGCAGTAGGGGGGAGCTGTTGGATGGTGCTTTCTTT. It encodes CASSRGELLDGAFF.

This clonotype was recorded at least ten times. The chain couples TRBV12-3 or TRBV12-4 to TRBJ2-2; D may be TRBD2 (5 bases). Trimming took 3 bases from V and 2 from J, leaving 13 bases between them. There are 16 residues in the CDR3. This CDR3 is CASSFNRDPNTGELFF. As DNA, the CDR3 is TGTGCCAGCAGTTTTAACCGGGATCCTAACACCGGGGAGCTGTTTTTT.

The gene calls are TRBV7-2 and TRBJ1-3; D is unclear. This CDR3 contains 15 residues. Trimming cost V 1 base and J 4 bases, with 11 bases left between them. Germline V gives CDR1 SGHTA, CDR2 FQGNSA. Here the CDR3 reads CASSLEPGRGNTIYF. The CDR3 DNA reads as TGTGCCAGCAGCTTAGAACCCGGTAGGGGAAACACCATATATTTT. The full variable domain, completed using reference TRBV7-2 and TRBJ1-3, is GAGVSQSPSNKVTEKGKDVELRCDPISGHTALYWYRQSLGQGLEFLIYFQGNSAPDKSGLPSDRFSAERTGGSVSTLTIQRTQQEDSAVYLCASSLEPGRGNTIYFGEGSWLTVV.

The chain joins TRBV5-6 to TRBJ2-7; no definite D call. This CDR3 region has 13 residues. Deletions cut 0 bases from V and 7 bases from J, with 11 bases between. Germline lookup yields CDR1 SGHDT and CDR2 YYEEEE. This CDR3 is CASSLASVGEQYF. The CDR3 DNA sequence: TGTGCCAGCAGCTTGGCGTCGGTTGGAGAGCAGTACTTC.

The chain carries TRBV3-1 and TRBJ1-1; 7 positions match TRBD1. The CDR3 is 13 amino acids. V dropped 5 bases and J dropped 5; count of bases not matched to a gene: 5. CDR1 and CDR2 from the germline V gene are LGHDT and YNNKEL (reference sequence). The CDR3 DNA sequence: TGTGCCAGCAGCTTGACAGGGTTGACTGAAGCTTTCTTT. As protein: CASSLTGLTEAFF.

The chain combines TRBV7-6 with TRBJ2-7; a weak D match, TRBD2 (5 bases). Trimming pared 5 bases from V and 2 bases from J, leaving 19 bases between. This CDR3 is built from 16 residues. From germline, CDR1 is SGHVS and CDR2 FNYEAQ. Written as DNA, the CDR3 is TGTGCCAGCAGCGCCCGGGGTGGACCAAGACCCTACGAGCAGTACTTC. It specifies CASSARGGPRPYEQYF.

CDR3 DNA: TGTGCCAGCAGCAAAGTGGAAGGGACAGGGCGCACTGAAGCTTTCTTT. Protein sequence: CASSKVEGTGRTEAFF. J is TRBJ1-1 and V is TRBV21-1; the table's D call, TRBD1, has no DNA check behind it. TRBV21-1 constitutes a pseudogene. CDR3 size: 16 residues.

The genes are TRBV21-1 and TRBJ2-6; TRBD2 is the table's D call and was not checked against the DNA. TRBV21-1 is deemed a pseudogene. The CDR3 sequence is 18 residues long. The CDR3 reads CASSKRRDSGSGANVLTF. CDR3 nucleotides: TGTGCCAGCAGCAAAAGGAGGGATTCTGGGTCTGGGGCCAACGTCCTGACTTTC.

This chain joins TRBV19 and TRBJ1-2; possibly TRBD1 for D (5 bases). The V end was cut by 7 bases, the J end by 5 bases, with 17 bases between. Germline V gene data show CDR1 as LNHDA and CDR2 as SQIVND (reference sequence). There are 14 residues in the CDR3. The CDR3 sequence: CASTDAGLGYGYTF. In nucleotides, the CDR3 is TGTGCCAGTACGGATGCGGGGCTCGGGTATGGCTACACCTTC.